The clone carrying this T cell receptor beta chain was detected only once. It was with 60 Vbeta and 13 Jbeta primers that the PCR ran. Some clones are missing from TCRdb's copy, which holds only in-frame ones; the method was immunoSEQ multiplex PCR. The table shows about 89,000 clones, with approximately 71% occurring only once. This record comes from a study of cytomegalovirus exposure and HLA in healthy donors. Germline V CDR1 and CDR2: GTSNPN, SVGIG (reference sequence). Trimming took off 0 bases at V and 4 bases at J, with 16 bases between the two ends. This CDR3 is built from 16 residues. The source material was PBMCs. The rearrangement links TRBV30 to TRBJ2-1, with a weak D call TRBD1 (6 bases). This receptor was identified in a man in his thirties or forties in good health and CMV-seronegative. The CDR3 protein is CAWSVPQGNLYNEQFF. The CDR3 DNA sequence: TGTGCCTGGAGTGTTCCGCAGGGGAACCTTTACAATGAGCAGTTCTTC. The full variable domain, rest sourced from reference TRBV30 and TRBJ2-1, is SQTIHQWPATLVQPVGSPLSLECTVEGTSNPNLYWYRQAAGRGLQLLFYSVGIGQISSEVPQNLSASRPQDRQFILSSKKLLLSDSGFYLCAWSVPQGNLYNEQFFGPGTRLTVL.